This TCR beta chain was recovered during a study of blood T cell repertoires in COVID-19 (dated by TCRdb to the early 2020s). About the study as a whole: The collaborator samples originated in the United States, Italy and Spain and spanned the acute and convalescent phases of COVID-19. The prospective study material was composed of cDNA or gDNA derived from T cells, B-cell-depleted T cells, or PBMCs. Deeply sampled blood TCRbeta repertoires from subjects exposed to, actively infected with, or recovered from COVID-19 were included in the dataset. The repertoires were released in a freely available public database meant as a resource for research on the immune response to SARS-CoV-2. The samples were drawn from two sources: the first 160 participants of the ongoing ImmuneRACE study, and 950 to 1,500 subjects contributed by 6 global collaborators. Nearly every sample came with metadata listing a de-identified subject ID, COVID-19 status, age in years and sex. HLA class I and class II types, where available, came from metadata supplied by the sample provider rather than from assay-based typing.

The immunoSEQ Assay, a bias-controlled multiplex PCR, was used to amplify TCRbeta CDR3 regions from genomic DNA. Turning to the authors' computational methods: The number of nucleated cells in each sample was estimated from the amplification of reference gene primers within the assay. To quantify the absolute abundance of each unique TCRbeta CDR3 rearrangement, sequence reads were collapsed and filtered. For each sample, productive Simpson clonality was calculated as the square root of Simpson's diversity index across productive rearrangements. TCRdb took this table from immuneACCESS and kept in-frame rearrangements with V and J called. Such tables lack part of the clones; where checked against another copy, unresolved V genes explain under half of the gap, and the rest is unexplained. Clone size and V and J calls were adopted from that table, with D and trimming inferred from the DNA. This sample comprises fewer than 200,000 clones, 70% to 90% of them detected only once. The ten biggest clones cover more than 6.5% of the sample.

In Seattle, one collaborating source enrolled patients while the infection was active and tracked those patients longitudinally over the course of disease. Whole blood was collected in K2EDTA tubes by collaborating institutions according to the institutions' own protocols. Collaborator samples were shipped for TCRbeta analysis as frozen whole blood, isolated PBMCs, or DNA extracted from either sample type. Comment on this clone: It has no known antigen specificity. Within one base of it there is no much larger clone, and no base qualities were kept.

In the germline V gene (reference sequence), CDR1 corresponds to LGHDT and CDR2 to YNNKEL. The CDR3, cysteine through phenylalanine, is 14 amino acids long. Only CDR3 DNA is held: 42 bases, read in frame from base 1. V is cut back by 6 bases and J by 8 bases, with 10 bases in the junction unmatched. The full study reports these points: Clinical and demographic metadata were provided uncurated, with the amount varying by source and participant.

Sequenced: peripheral blood. The chain employs TRBV3-1 (or the pseudogene TRBV3-2) and TRBJ1-1, with TRBD1 identical over 9 junction bases. The TCR sequence derives from a woman aged 55-70 years with COVID-19, enrolled during active disease. The DNA sequence is given as TGTGCCAGCAGTAGGGGACAGGGCCATTGGGAAGCTTTCTTT. The resulting protein is CASSRGQGHWEAFF.